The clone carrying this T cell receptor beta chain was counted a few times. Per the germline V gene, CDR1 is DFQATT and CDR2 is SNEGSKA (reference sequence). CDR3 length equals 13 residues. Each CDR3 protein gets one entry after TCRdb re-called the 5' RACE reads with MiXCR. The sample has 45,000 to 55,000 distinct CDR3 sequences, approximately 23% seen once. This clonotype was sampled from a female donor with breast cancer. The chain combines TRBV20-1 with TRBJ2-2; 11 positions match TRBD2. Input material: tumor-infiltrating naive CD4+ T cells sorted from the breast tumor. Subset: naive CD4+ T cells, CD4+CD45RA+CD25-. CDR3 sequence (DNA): TGCTCCGGGACTAGCGGCCACACCGGGGAGCTGTTTTTT. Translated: CSGTSGHTGELFF.